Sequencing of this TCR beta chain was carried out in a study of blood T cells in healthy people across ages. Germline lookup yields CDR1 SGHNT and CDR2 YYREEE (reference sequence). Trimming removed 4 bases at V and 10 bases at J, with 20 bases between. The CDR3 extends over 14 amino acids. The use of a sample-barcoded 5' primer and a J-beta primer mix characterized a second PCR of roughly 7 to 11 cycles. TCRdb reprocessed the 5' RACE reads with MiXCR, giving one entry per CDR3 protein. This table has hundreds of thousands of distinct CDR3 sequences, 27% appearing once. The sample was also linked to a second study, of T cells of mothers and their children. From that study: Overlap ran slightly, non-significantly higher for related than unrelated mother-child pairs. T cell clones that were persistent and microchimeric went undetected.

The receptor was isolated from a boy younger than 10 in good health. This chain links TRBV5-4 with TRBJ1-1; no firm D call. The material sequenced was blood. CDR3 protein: CASSPRVSGTGAFF. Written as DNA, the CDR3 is TGTGCCAGCAGCCCCCGAGTCTCGGGCACGGGAGCTTTCTTT.